Each of the 27 T cell receptor beta chains below was sequenced from the same sample in a study of CD8 T cells in ankylosing spondylitis. Study-wide results and caveats: Ankylosing spondylitis blood appeared to be characterized by a TCR beta motif of several highly homologous variants.

Antigens of these TCRs are unknown. TCRdb reprocessed the 5' RACE reads via MiXCR and lists one record per CDR3 protein. This table holds a few hundred thousand distinct CDR3 sequences, approximately 20% found once. The sample consisted of blood, either unsorted or a sorted T cell fraction (not recorded which). The receptors shown here come from a male donor with ankylosing spondylitis.

The chain carries TRBV20-1 and TRBJ2-3; D is unclear. The V end lost 5 bases, the J end lost 6 bases, and 9 bases lay between the germline ends. The CDR3 totals 11 residues. Germline V gene data show CDR1 as DFQATT and CDR2 as SNEGSKA (reference sequence). In DNA, the CDR3 is TGCAGTGCTCCAGAAATTGATACGCAGTATTTT. This codes for CSAPEIDTQYF.

The V gene is TRBV20-1, the J gene TRBJ2-5, with D perhaps matching TRBD1 (5 bases). The germline V and J ends were trimmed by 3 bases and 1 base, with 12 bases remaining between them. The CDR3 covers 14 residues. Germline CDR1 DFQATT, CDR2 SNEGSKA (reference sequence). The CDR3 nucleotides are TGCAGTGCTAGTACGGCTAGGGGCCAAGAGACCCAGTACTTC. It is translated as CSASTARGQETQYF.

V and J are TRBV25-1 and TRBJ2-1, with D hard to call. Germline V CDR1 and CDR2: MGHDK, SYGVNS. V lost 0 bases, J lost 7 bases, and 7 bases lay in between. CDR3 size: 13 residues. The CDR3 sequence is CASSEYGGNEQFF. The CDR3 DNA sequence: TGTGCCAGCAGTGAATATGGCGGTAATGAGCAGTTCTTC.

The chain links TRBV28 to TRBJ2-5; D gene unclear. Trimming removed 7 bases at V and 1 base at J, with 4 bases between. The CDR3 is 11 amino acids. The V gene's germline CDR1 is MDHEN and CDR2 SYDVKM. The CDR3 DNA is TGTGCCAGCACGCTCCAAGAGACCCAGTACTTC. This encodes CASTLQETQYF.

V and J are TRBV2 and TRBJ2-5; D gene ambiguous. With 4 bases removed from V and 2 bases from J, the gap between germline ends came to 8 bases. From germline, CDR1 is SNHLY and CDR2 FYNNEI. This CDR3 region has 13 residues. CDR3 bases: TGTGCCAGCAGTGTGTTACAGCAAGAGACCCAGTACTTC. Translation gives CASSVLQQETQYF.

The CDR3 loop reads CASSLVFSGESTDTQYF. The DNA for the CDR3 is TGCGCCAGCAGCTTGGTGTTTAGCGGGGAAAGCACAGATACGCAGTATTTT. This rearrangement joins TRBV5-1 to TRBJ2-3; 8 bases are shared with TRBD2. The CDR3 totals 17 residues. The V and J ends lost 0 bases and 0 bases, in that order; junction bases with no gene match: 6. Germline values: CDR1 SGHRS, CDR2 YFSETQ. The complete variable domain, with remaining parts taken from reference TRBV5-1 and TRBJ2-3, reads KAGVTQTPRYLIKTRGQQVTLSCSPISGHRSVSWYQQTPGQGLQFLFEYFSETQRNKGNFPGRFSGRQFSNSRSEMNVSTLELGDSALYLCASSLVFSGESTDTQYFGPGTRLTVL.

This clonotype occurred many times. The chain joins TRBV6-6 to TRBJ1-5, with D tentatively TRBD1 (5 bases). V lost 6 bases, J lost 7 bases, and 13 bases lay in between. The CDR3 length is 13 residues. In germline, CDR1 is MNHNY, CDR2 SVGAGI (reference sequence). The CDR3 loop reads CASSRVRGQPQHF. CDR3 in DNA: TGTGCCAGCAGCCGGGTCCGGGGGCAGCCCCAGCATTTT.

This clonotype has just a few counts. This chain joins TRBV3-1 and TRBJ2-5; weak D call: TRBD1 (5 bases). The CDR3 is 15 amino acids. V lost 5 bases to trimming and J lost 1 base, with 14 bases between them. Germline V CDR1 and CDR2: LGHDT, YNNKEL (reference sequence). The CDR3 DNA follows: TGTGCCAGCAGCTCGAAGGGGCTAATCCAAGAGACCCAGTACTTC. Its translation: CASSSKGLIQETQYF.

This clonotype was recorded a few times. The rearrangement links TRBV6-2 or TRBV6-3 to TRBJ2-7; D uncertain. Trimming left V 3 bases short and J 1 base short, with 13 bases between. CDR1 is MNHEY, CDR2 SVGEGT, per germline. This CDR3 spans 15 amino acids. The CDR3 coding sequence is TGTGCCAGCAGTTATGGCCCGGGCCCGTCCTACGAGCAGTACTTC. This sequence encodes CASSYGPGPSYEQYF.

The chain uses TRBV4-2 and TRBJ2-3; a possible D gene is TRBD2 (6 bases). This CDR3 region has 18 residues. CDR1 is LGHNA, CDR2 YNFKEQ, per germline. Trimming left V 1 base short and J 0 bases short, with 17 bases between. The CDR3 sequence: CASSQGEGGAASTDTQYF. The CDR3 region has the DNA TGTGCCAGCAGCCAAGGCGAGGGAGGAGCTGCTAGCACAGATACGCAGTATTTT.

The rearrangement joins TRBV27 to TRBJ2-3; 11 bases map to TRBD2. This CDR3 has 17 amino acids. Looked up from germline, CDR1 is MNHEY and CDR2 is SMNVEV (reference sequence). V lost 8 bases to trimming and J lost 0 bases; unmatched junction nucleotides: 10. CDR3 in amino acids: CASRGLAGVPSTDTQYF. In DNA form, the CDR3 reads TGTGCCAGCCGAGGACTAGCGGGTGTTCCTAGCACAGATACGCAGTATTTT.

Only a few counts were recorded for this clonotype. The rearrangement uses TRBV18 and TRBJ2-2, with 7 positions matching TRBD1. The length of the CDR3 is 16 residues. Germline CDR1 KGHSH, CDR2 LQKENI. V was pared by 4 bases and J by 0 bases, with 5 bases of the junction left unmatched. The CDR3 DNA is TGTGCCAGCTCACGACGACAGGGTGCGAACACCGGGGAGCTGTTTTTT. Encoded protein: CASSRRQGANTGELFF.

The V and J genes are TRBV5-1 and TRBJ2-2; D unresolved. This CDR3 has 14 residues. Germline V gene sequence: CDR1 SGHRS, CDR2 YFSETQ. The V end was cut by 4 bases, the J end by 0 bases, with 7 bases between. In DNA, the CDR3 is TGCGCCAGCAGCGGAAACACGAACACCGGGGAGCTGTTTTTT. As protein: CASSGNTNTGELFF. Together with reference TRBV5-1 and TRBJ2-2, the CDR3 gives the full variable domain: KAGVTQTPRYLIKTRGQQVTLSCSPISGHRSVSWYQQTPGQGLQFLFEYFSETQRNKGNFPGRFSGRQFSNSRSEMNVSTLELGDSALYLCASSGNTNTGELFFGEGSRLTVL.

This clonotype was observed a handful of times. The chain carries TRBV6-1 and TRBJ1-1, with D unresolved. In germline, CDR1 is MNHNS, CDR2 SASEGT. CDR3 length: 15 amino acids. The V and J ends lost 7 bases and 6 bases respectively, with 21 bases between them. CDR3 sequence reads: CASIPPRKGLPEAFF. The CDR3 region has the DNA TGTGCCAGCATCCCTCCTCGCAAAGGGCTCCCTGAAGCTTTCTTT.

The chain uses TRBV15 and TRBJ2-1; TRBD2 matches at 7 bases. Germline values: CDR1 LNHNV, CDR2 YYDKDF (reference sequence). The CDR3 spans 12 residues. V dropped 0 bases and J dropped 12; count of bases not matched to a gene: 2. As DNA, the CDR3 is TGTGCCACCAGCAGAGATCCTAGCGGGCAGTTCTTC. It specifies CATSRDPSGQFF.

The chain employs TRBV5-1 and TRBJ2-1; D is perhaps TRBD2 (6 bases). Germline loops: CDR1 SGHRS, CDR2 YFSETQ. V gave up 0 bases and J gave up 8 bases, with 15 bases separating them. The CDR3 covers 15 residues. The CDR3 sequence is CASSLGPGVSYEQFF. The CDR3 DNA reads as TGCGCCAGCAGCTTGGGTCCGGGAGTAAGCTATGAGCAGTTCTTC.

This clonotype was observed a few times. The chain carries TRBV7-8 and TRBJ2-7; 7 positions match TRBD1. The CDR3 has 15 amino acids. V lost 5 bases, J lost 3 bases, and 10 bases stayed unmatched. Germline V gene data show CDR1 as SGHVS and CDR2 as FQNEAQ. CDR3 nucleotide sequence: TGTGCCAGCAGCGGACGGACAGGAGGCCTCTACGAGCAGTACTTC. Amino acid sequence: CASSGRTGGLYEQYF.

In its sample, this clonotype was seen a few times. The rearrangement links TRBV7-9 to TRBJ2-5; 8 bases map to TRBD2. The CDR3 runs 16 residues. Germline CDR1 SEHNR, CDR2 FQNEAQ (reference sequence). With V trimmed by 5 bases and J by 5 bases, 13 bases remained unmatched. The CDR3 DNA reads TGTGCCAGCAGCCCGCGAGGGTCTCCGGGGGGGGAGACCCAGTACTTC. Protein sequence: CASSPRGSPGGETQYF.

J is TRBJ2-7 and V is TRBV5-1, with D maybe TRBD2 (7 bases). Trimming took 0 bases from V and 6 from J, leaving 13 bases between them. The CDR3 runs 14 residues. The germline V gene encodes CDR1 SGHRS and CDR2 YFSETQ. The CDR3 reads CASSLVGGASEQYF. The CDR3 DNA is TGCGCCAGCAGCTTGGTTGGGGGGGCTAGCGAGCAGTACTTC.

The genes are TRBV9 and TRBJ1-5, with unresolved D. CDR1 and CDR2 (germline): SGDLS, YYNGEE. This CDR3 is built from 14 residues. Between the trimmed V and J ends, which lost 0 bases and 1 base, there was a span of 5 bases. The CDR3 DNA follows: TGTGCCAGCAGCGTAGGGTTAAGCAATCAGCCCCAGCATTTT. Its protein is CASSVGLSNQPQHF.

The table lists this clonotype with many counts. The chain is built from TRBV10-3 and TRBJ1-1; TRBD1 matches at 12 bases. Germline lookup yields CDR1 ENHRY and CDR2 SYGVKD. The CDR3 is 16 residues long. Trimming cost V 7 bases and J 0 bases; bases outside gene matches: 6. The CDR3 region is CAITGTGGAVNTEAFF. CDR3 DNA: TGTGCCATCACCGGGACAGGGGGCGCGGTGAACACTGAAGCTTTCTTT.

J is TRBJ2-3 and V is TRBV7-2; D not certain. Between the trimmed V and J ends, which lost 1 base and 0 bases, there was a span of 11 bases. CDR3 length: 16 residues. Germline assignment: CDR1 SGHTA and CDR2 FQGNSA. The CDR3 DNA follows: TGTGCCAGCAGCTTAGTGGCTGCCCCTAGCACAGATACGCAGTATTTT. Encoded protein: CASSLVAAPSTDTQYF.

The rearrangement joins TRBV11-2 to TRBJ1-2; D ambiguous. CDR1 and CDR2 (germline): SGHAT, FQNNGV. V lost 1 base and J 5 bases, leaving 11 bases between the germline ends. This CDR3 comprises 14 residues. DNA for the CDR3: TGTGCCAGCAGCTTAGTTGGCCTGGGGTATGGCTACACCTTC. It codes for CASSLVGLGYGYTF. Full variable domain (outside the CDR3, taken from reference TRBV11-2 and TRBJ1-2): EAGVAQSPRYKIIEKRQSVAFWCNPISGHATLYWYQQILGQGPKLLIQFQNNGVVDDSQLPKDRFSAERLKGVDSTLKIQPAKLEDSAVYLCASSLVGLGYGYTFGSGTRLTVV.

This clonotype was counted many times. This chain links TRBV10-3 with TRBJ2-1; a weak D match, TRBD1 (5 bases). Trimming left V 0 bases short and J 6 bases short, with 12 bases between. The CDR3 spans 15 residues. Per germline, CDR1 ENHRY and CDR2 SYGVKD. The CDR3 loop is CAISESWQGANEQFF. The CDR3 DNA sequence: TGTGCCATCAGTGAGTCCTGGCAGGGTGCCAATGAGCAGTTCTTC.

This rearrangement joins TRBV28 to TRBJ2-2; D remains unclear. Germline V lookup: CDR1 MDHEN, CDR2 SYDVKM. The CDR3 is 13 amino acids. With 0 bases removed from V and 5 bases from J, the gap between germline ends came to 4 bases. The CDR3 is CASSLWQTGELFF. In nucleotides, the CDR3 is TGTGCCAGCAGTTTATGGCAGACCGGGGAGCTGTTTTTT.

V usage is TRBV5-1 and J usage is TRBJ1-2; TRBD1 matches 8 bases. Germline CDR1 is SGHRS and CDR2 is YFSETQ. J was trimmed by 6 bases and V by 5 bases; bases with no gene match: 12. The CDR3 is made up of 15 amino acids. The CDR3 loop is CASRDKPGQENGYTF. Here the CDR3 DNA reads TGCGCCAGCAGGGACAAACCGGGACAGGAGAATGGCTACACCTTC. The entire variable domain, with the rest obtained from reference TRBV5-1 and TRBJ1-2, is as follows: KAGVTQTPRYLIKTRGQQVTLSCSPISGHRSVSWYQQTPGQGLQFLFEYFSETQRNKGNFPGRFSGRQFSNSRSEMNVSTLELGDSALYLCASRDKPGQENGYTFGSGTRLTVV.

The rearrangement uses TRBV27 and TRBJ2-2; 12 nucleotides line up with TRBD2. In germline, CDR1 is MNHEY, CDR2 SMNVEV (reference sequence). V shed 5 bases and J 3 bases; nucleotides not matched to a gene: 4. The CDR3 runs to 16 residues. CDR3 protein: CASSRLAGVDTGELFF. In nucleotides, the CDR3 is TGTGCCAGCAGTCGACTAGCGGGAGTGGACACCGGGGAGCTGTTTTTT.